This T cell receptor beta chain was sequenced during a study of cytomegalovirus exposure and HLA in healthy donors. Profiling relied on immunoSEQ multiplex PCR, and the TCRdb table lists in-frame clones only, not all of them. The table includes some 250,000 clones, 90% detected once. Germline trimming cut 6 bases from V and 4 bases from J; bases unmatched to any gene: 12. The CDR3 runs to 17 residues. Germline V lookup: CDR1 MDHEN, CDR2 SYDVKM. The chain carries TRBV28 and TRBJ1-6; 7 bases fit TRBD1. Sequencing input: PBMCs. This receptor was identified in a woman aged 18-29 years in good health and CMV-seronegative. CDR3: CASREVARGTYNSPLHF. CDR3 DNA sequence: TGTGCCAGCAGGGAAGTGGCCAGGGGGACATATAATTCACCCCTCCACTTT.